Reported below is one T cell receptor beta chain. Its cognate antigen is unknown. The PCR employed 60 Vbeta primers together with 13 Jbeta primers. TCRdb's table, derived via immunoSEQ multiplex PCR, lists solely in-frame clones and lacks some. The sample lists about 160,000 clones, roughly 81% occurring once. The CDR3 consists of 16 residues. CDR1 is MNHEY, CDR2 SVGAGI, per germline. V lost 2 bases and J lost 0, with 8 bases in between. This sample stems from a study of cytomegalovirus exposure and HLA in healthy donors. The study's findings and limits: The records held CMV serostatus as the only immune exposure information. Most CMV-associated TCR beta chains appeared HLA-restricted in a later analysis.

This TCR was recovered from a woman between 50 and 59 years old in good health and CMV-seronegative. The sample comprised PBMCs. This chain joins TRBV6-5 and TRBJ2-6; the D gene is possibly TRBD2 (5 bases). CDR3 region: CASSYEGLSGANVLTF. DNA of the CDR3: TGTGCCAGCAGTTACGAGGGCCTCTCTGGGGCCAACGTCCTGACTTTC.